Shown below are 31 T cell receptor beta chains from a single sample sequenced in a study of T-cell memory formation after mild COVID-19. TCRdb reanalysed the 5' RACE reads using MiXCR and keeps one entry per CDR3 protein. In the table there are fewer than 350,000 distinct CDR3 sequences, about 13% of which are singletons. Sample: PBMCs or a T cell subset sorted from them (not recorded which). Receptors were obtained from a man in his late teens or twenties who had mild COVID-19 (a few samples of this study predate the infection). Cell type and time point are not known.

This clonotype was picked up a small number of times. The chain has TRBV9 and TRBJ2-7, with 10 bases lining up with TRBD1. This CDR3 is built from 13 residues. Looked up from germline, CDR1 is SGDLS and CDR2 is YYNGEE. After removal of 9 bases from V and 4 bases from J, the junction contained 7 bases not matched to a gene. CDR3 region: CANPGTGVYEQYV. CDR3 bases: TGTGCCAACCCCGGGACAGGGGTTTACGAGCAGTACGTC.

V is TRBV11-1 and J is TRBJ1-1; unclear D gene. This CDR3 comprises 13 residues. Germline-derived CDR1 and CDR2 are SGHAT and FQDESV (reference sequence). Trimming took 6 bases from V and 1 from J, leaving 9 bases between them. The CDR3 loop is CASRPVSNTEAFF. The CDR3 nucleotides read TGTGCCAGCAGACCCGTCTCGAACACTGAAGCTTTCTTT.

The rearrangement joins TRBV4-3 to TRBJ1-1; D perhaps matches TRBD1 (5 bases). From germline, CDR1 is LGHNA and CDR2 YSLEER. Trimming pared 1 base from V and 5 bases from J, leaving 11 bases between. The CDR3 spans 14 residues. CDR3 nucleotide sequence: TGCGCCAGCAGCCAAGTGGGGGGGGAGACTGAAGCTTTCTTT. Translated, it gives CASSQVGGETEAFF.

This clonotype has more than one count but fewer than ten. This chain connects TRBV25-1 to TRBJ2-4, with D perhaps matching TRBD1 (7 bases). V was trimmed by 4 bases and J by 6 bases, leaving 13 bases between them. Germline CDR1 MGHDK, CDR2 SYGVNS. The CDR3 length is 14 residues. The CDR3 reads CASSATGRGNIQYF. DNA of the CDR3: TGTGCCAGCAGTGCGACAGGGCGGGGAAACATTCAGTACTTC.

The sample holds a few counts of this clonotype. Mismatch with germline at one junction end may stem from a read error. The chain links TRBV7-7 to TRBJ2-1, with a tentative D call TRBD2 (6 bases). Germline V gene data show CDR1 as SSHAT and CDR2 as FNYEAQ (reference sequence). CDR3 length: 14 residues. CDR3: CASSFAGTQAEQFF. The CDR3 DNA sequence: TGTGCTAGCAGCTTTGCCGGGACTCAAGCTGAGCAGTTCTTC. The whole variable domain, filled in from reference TRBV7-7 and TRBJ2-1, reads GAGVSQSPRYKVTKRGQDVTLRCDPISSHATLYWYQQALGQGPEFLTYFNYEAQPDKSGLPSDRFSAERPEGSISTLTIQRTEQRDSAMYRCASSFAGTQAEQFFGPGTRLTVL.

This chain connects TRBV3-1 to TRBJ1-2, with D possibly being TRBD1 (6 bases). CDR1 and CDR2 (germline): LGHDT, YNNKEL (reference sequence). The CDR3 sequence is 16 residues long. V dropped 0 bases and J dropped 4 bases, with 15 bases sitting between them. This CDR3 is CASSQEGPLGAYGYTF. CDR3 nucleotides: TGTGCCAGCAGCCAAGAAGGGCCGTTGGGGGCCTATGGCTACACCTTC.

This chain connects TRBV9 to TRBJ1-3; no definite D call. Per the germline V gene, CDR1 is SGDLS and CDR2 is YYNGEE. The ends were cut back, 1 base at V and 1 base at J, with 6 bases in the middle. The CDR3 runs 14 residues. The CDR3 sequence: CASSVIGSGNTIYF. CDR3 nucleotides: TGTGCCAGCAGCGTAATAGGGTCTGGAAACACCATATATTTT. Together with reference TRBV9 and TRBJ1-3, the CDR3 gives the full variable domain: DSGVTQTPKHLITATGQRVTLRCSPRSGDLSVYWYQQSLDQGLQFLIQYYNGEERAKGNILERFSAQQFPDLHSELNLSSLELGDSALYFCASSVIGSGNTIYFGEGSWLTVV.

V is TRBV7-9 and J is TRBJ1-1; 8 positions match TRBD1. After removal of 5 bases from V and 5 bases from J, the junction contained 7 bases not matched to a gene. CDR1 is SEHNR, CDR2 FQNEAQ, per germline (reference sequence). The CDR3 contains 14 residues. The CDR3 DNA is TGTGCCAGCAGCCGTTGGACAGGGCAAACTGAAGCTTTCTTT. It specifies CASSRWTGQTEAFF. The full variable domain, rest sourced from reference TRBV7-9 and TRBJ1-1, is DTGVSQNPRHKITKRGQNVTFRCDPISEHNRLYWYRQTLGQGPEFLTYFQNEAQLEKSRLLSDRFSAERPKGSFSTLEIQRTEQGDSAMYLCASSRWTGQTEAFFGQGTRLTVV.

There are a few counts of this clonotype. The rearrangement uses TRBV20-1 and TRBJ2-5; D remains ambiguous. The germline V and J ends were trimmed by 1 base and 2 bases, with 5 bases remaining between them. Germline-derived CDR1 and CDR2 are DFQATT and SNEGSKA (reference sequence). CDR3 length: 12 amino acids. The CDR3 loop reads CSARVPQETQYF. The DNA for the CDR3 is TGCAGTGCTAGAGTCCCACAAGAGACCCAGTACTTC.

This clonotype was recorded a few times. This sequence joins TRBV5-1 and TRBJ1-2, with D possibly matching TRBD1 (5 bases). V lost 0 bases and J lost 5, with 14 bases in between. The CDR3 runs 15 residues. CDR1 SGHRS and CDR2 YFSETQ come from the germline V gene. CDR3 bases: TGCGCCAGCAGCTTGGAATCCGCAGGGTGGTATGGCTACACCTTC. Translation: CASSLESAGWYGYTF.

The chain recombines TRBV6-1 with TRBJ2-7; TRBD2 is a possible D gene (6 bases). The germline V and J ends were trimmed by 1 base and 8 bases, with 12 bases remaining between them. The length of the CDR3 is 13 residues. Germline V gives CDR1 MNHNS, CDR2 SASEGT. The CDR3 nucleotides are TGTGCCAGCAGTGAAGAGTTCCGGGGGAAGCAGTACTTC. Amino acids: CASSEEFRGKQYF.

The CDR3 reads CASSGTSGGRTGELFF. Here the CDR3 DNA reads TGTGCCAGCAGCGGGACTAGCGGGGGAAGGACCGGGGAGCTGTTTTTT. This chain uses TRBV28 with TRBJ2-2; 14 bases align to TRBD2. Germline lookup yields CDR1 MDHEN and CDR2 SYDVKM. V shed 6 bases and J 5 bases; nucleotides not matched to a gene: 5. The CDR3 contains 16 residues. The entire variable domain, with the rest obtained from reference TRBV28 and TRBJ2-2, is as follows: DVKVTQSSRYLVKRTGEKVFLECVQDMDHENMFWYRQDPGLGLRLIYFSYDVKMKEKGDIPEGYSVSREKKERFSLILESASTNQTSMYLCASSGTSGGRTGELFFGEGSRLTVL.

This clonotype turned up a few times. The chain employs TRBV4-1 and TRBJ2-1; 7 bases agree with TRBD2. V shed 1 base, J shed 4 bases, and the junction held 7 bases outside the gene matches. The CDR3 consists of 16 residues. CDR1 MGHRA and CDR2 YSYEKL come from the germline V gene. DNA for the CDR3: TGCGCCAGCAGCCAAGCCCGTGGCGGGGGTTACAATGAGCAGTTCTTC. Amino acids: CASSQARGGGYNEQFF.

This clonotype was seen a single time. This chain links TRBV6-6 with TRBJ1-2; no clear D gene. V was shortened by 0 bases and J by 2 bases, with 7 bases between the two germline ends. CDR1 MNHNY and CDR2 SVGAGI come from the germline V gene (reference sequence). The CDR3 loop spans 14 amino acids. CDR3 in DNA: TGTGCCAGCAGTTACTCGGCGGAGAACTATGGCTACACCTTC. It encodes CASSYSAENYGYTF.

The rearrangement uses TRBV7-6 and TRBJ1-1; tentative D call: TRBD1 (5 bases). CDR3 length: 13 residues. CDR1 and CDR2 (germline): SGHVS, FNYEAQ. The V gene lost 5 bases and the J gene lost 7 bases, with 14 bases spanning the gap. The CDR3 protein is CASSPNRFLEAFF. The CDR3 coding sequence is TGTGCCAGCAGCCCCAACAGGTTCCTTGAAGCTTTCTTT. The complete variable domain, with remaining parts taken from reference TRBV7-6 and TRBJ1-1, reads GAGVSQSPRYKVTKRGQDVALRCDPISGHVSLYWYRQALGQGPEFLTYFNYEAQQDKSGLPNDRFSAERPEGSISTLTIQRTEQRDSAMYRCASSPNRFLEAFFGQGTRLTVV.

The rearrangement links TRBV7-2 to TRBJ1-5, with D possibly matching TRBD1 (6 bases). Germline CDR1 and CDR2: SGHTA and FQGNSA. Trimming pared 4 bases from V and 2 bases from J, leaving 15 bases between. There are 16 residues in the CDR3. CDR3 loop: CASSSQQGNGNQPQHF. CDR3 nucleotide sequence: TGTGCCAGCAGCTCTCAACAGGGTAACGGCAATCAGCCCCAGCATTTT.

J is TRBJ2-3 and V is TRBV5-1; possible D gene TRBD2, 6 bases. Germline V gene data show CDR1 as SGHRS and CDR2 as YFSETQ. V lost 3 bases, J lost 8 bases, and 13 bases lay in between. This CDR3 comprises 13 residues. The CDR3 is CASSSLQEGTQYF. Here the CDR3 DNA reads TGCGCCAGCAGCTCGCTACAGGAGGGTACGCAGTATTTT.

The rearrangement joins TRBV13 to TRBJ2-1, with unresolved D. Per the germline V gene, CDR1 is PRHDT and CDR2 is FYEKMQ (reference sequence). The CDR3 is made up of 16 amino acids. The V and J ends lost 5 bases and 8 bases respectively, with 22 bases between them. Here the CDR3 reads CASSPPGPGPDYEQFF. The CDR3 nucleotides are TGTGCCAGCAGCCCCCCGGGCCCGGGCCCTGACTATGAGCAGTTCTTC.

This clonotype was seen more than once but under ten times. The rearrangement uses TRBV12-3 or TRBV12-4 and TRBJ1-1, with 9 bases aligning to TRBD1. The ends lost 5 bases at V and 7 bases at J; junction bases unmatched: 5. This CDR3 has 13 residues. CDR3 region: CASSGRDRVEAFF. The CDR3 DNA reads as TGTGCCAGCAGTGGCCGGGACAGGGTTGAAGCTTTCTTT.

This clonotype was found many times. The chain couples TRBV29-1 to TRBJ2-1; possibly TRBD2 for D (6 bases). Germline CDR1 SQVTM, CDR2 ANQGSEA. Trimming pared 8 bases from V and 6 bases from J, leaving 20 bases between. The CDR3 length is 14 residues. CDR3 nucleotides: TGCAGCTTCGGGGCGGCGGGGACGGGCAATGAGCAGTTCTTC. This codes for CSFGAAGTGNEQFF.

The chain couples TRBV12-3 or TRBV12-4 to TRBJ1-5; TRBD1 matches 9 bases. V was pared by 7 bases and J by 6 bases, with 10 bases of the junction left unmatched. The CDR3 is 15 residues long. The CDR3 reads CASIPYGTGSQPQHF. The DNA for the CDR3 is TGTGCCAGCATCCCTTACGGGACAGGGAGTCAGCCCCAGCATTTT.

The rearrangement uses TRBV7-2 and TRBJ2-3; 8 bases are a match to TRBD1. The germline CDR1 and CDR2 sequences are SGHTA and FQGNSA. With 6 bases clipped from V and 1 base from J, the junction kept 3 bases outside the gene matches. The CDR3 length is 14 residues. CDR3 residues: CASRMTGGTDTQYF. CDR3 in DNA: TGTGCCAGCAGGATGACAGGGGGCACAGATACGCAGTATTTT.

This clonotype was seen a few times. The gene calls are TRBV12-3 or TRBV12-4 and TRBJ2-3, with D perhaps matching TRBD1 (6 bases). Trimming pared 7 bases from V and 5 bases from J, leaving 19 bases between. CDR3 length equals 15 residues. The CDR3 region is CASTLQGPYEDTQYF. The CDR3 coding sequence is TGTGCCAGCACCTTACAGGGTCCTTACGAAGATACGCAGTATTTT.

V and J are TRBV10-3 and TRBJ2-7, with D possibly matching TRBD1 (5 bases). From germline, CDR1 is ENHRY and CDR2 SYGVKD. The CDR3 runs 14 residues. The ends were cut back, 5 bases at V and 1 base at J, with 12 bases in the middle. This CDR3 is CAISPGLVSYEQYF. CDR3 sequence (DNA): TGTGCCATCAGTCCAGGGTTGGTTTCCTACGAGCAGTACTTC.

This clonotype was counted between two and nine times. The chain employs TRBV28 and TRBJ2-6; D possibly corresponds to TRBD1 (6 bases). Germline values: CDR1 MDHEN, CDR2 SYDVKM. V lost 6 bases to trimming and J lost 9 bases, with 18 bases between them. The CDR3 totals 15 residues. For the CDR3, the DNA is TGTGCCAGCAGACCCCCGCGCAGGGGAGACAACGTCCTGACTTTC. Residues: CASRPPRRGDNVLTF.

This clonotype was seen a few times. This chain joins TRBV7-3 and TRBJ2-5; TRBD2 matches 7 bases. Germline V gene sequence: CDR1 SGHTA, CDR2 FQGTGA. The CDR3 runs to 15 residues. The junction had 8 bases not matched to a gene; V was cut back by 0 bases and J by 7 bases. This CDR3 reads CASSLTGGGRVTQYF. The CDR3 nucleotides read TGTGCCAGCAGCTTAACGGGCGGGGGACGGGTGACCCAGTACTTC.

This clonotype was seen repeatedly, ten times or more. The chain uses TRBV2 and TRBJ1-6; the D gene is possibly TRBD1 (5 bases). The CDR3 contains 14 residues. The germline V gene has CDR1 SNHLY and CDR2 FYNNEI. The V gene lost 7 bases and the J gene lost 5 bases, with 12 bases spanning the gap. Here the CDR3 reads CASKTDSHNSPLHF. DNA for the CDR3: TGTGCCAGCAAGACCGACAGCCATAATTCACCCCTCCACTTT.

V usage is TRBV9 and J usage is TRBJ2-1; 7 bases line up with TRBD2. J was trimmed by 5 bases and V by 0 bases; bases with no gene match: 2. Looked up from germline, CDR1 is SGDLS and CDR2 is YYNGEE. CDR3 length equals 14 residues. CDR3 coding DNA: TGTGCCAGCAGCGTAGCCGCGGGAGACAATGAGCAGTTCTTC. Translating it yields CASSVAAGDNEQFF. Full variable domain (remainder filled in from reference TRBV9 and TRBJ2-1): DSGVTQTPKHLITATGQRVTLRCSPRSGDLSVYWYQQSLDQGLQFLIQYYNGEERAKGNILERFSAQQFPDLHSELNLSSLELGDSALYFCASSVAAGDNEQFFGPGTRLTVL.

The chain recombines TRBV12-3 or TRBV12-4 with TRBJ1-1; tentatively, D is TRBD1 (6 bases). This CDR3 spans 15 amino acids. With 5 bases removed from V and 6 bases from J, the gap between germline ends came to 19 bases. The CDR3 here is CASSANRAWGAEAFF. CDR3 nucleotide sequence: TGTGCCAGCAGTGCCAACAGGGCGTGGGGCGCTGAAGCTTTCTTT.

The rearrangement links TRBV11-1 to TRBJ2-1, with TRBD1 matching 8 bases. Germline lookup yields CDR1 SGHAT and CDR2 FQDESV (reference sequence). J gave up 7 bases and V 3 bases, and 8 bases lay outside the gene matches. There are 15 residues in the CDR3. In nucleotides, the CDR3 is TGTGCCAGCAGCTTTCGTCAGGGGGCGCGGAATGAGCAGTTCTTC. It encodes CASSFRQGARNEQFF. Full variable domain (outside the CDR3, taken from reference TRBV11-1 and TRBJ2-1): EAEVAQSPRYKITEKSQAVAFWCDPISGHATLYWYRQILGQGPELLVQFQDESVVDDSQLPKDRFSAERLKGVDSTLKIQPAELGDSAMYLCASSFRQGARNEQFFGPGTRLTVL.

This clonotype showed up just a few times. This chain connects TRBV29-1 to TRBJ2-5, with D maybe TRBD1 (5 bases). Germline V lookup: CDR1 SQVTM, CDR2 ANQGSEA. CDR3 length equals 13 residues. Deletions cut 1 base from V and 7 bases from J, with 13 bases between. Here the CDR3 reads CSVEVSRARTQYF. In nucleotides, the CDR3 is TGCAGCGTTGAAGTGAGCAGGGCAAGGACCCAGTACTTC.